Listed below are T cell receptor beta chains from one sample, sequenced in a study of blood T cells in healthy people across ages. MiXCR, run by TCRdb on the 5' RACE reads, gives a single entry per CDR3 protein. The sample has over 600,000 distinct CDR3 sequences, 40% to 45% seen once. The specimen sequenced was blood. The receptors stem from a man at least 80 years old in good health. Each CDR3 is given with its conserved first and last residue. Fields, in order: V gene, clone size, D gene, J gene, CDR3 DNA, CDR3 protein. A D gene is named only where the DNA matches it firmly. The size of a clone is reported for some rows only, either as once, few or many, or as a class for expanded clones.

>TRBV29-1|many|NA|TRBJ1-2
TGCAGCGTTGAAGAAAACGGGGCCATCTATGGCTACACCTTC
CSVEENGAIYGYTF
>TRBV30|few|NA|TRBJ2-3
TGTGCCTGGAGTGTACTTGCTGGTGCGCAGTATTTT
CAWSVLAGAQYF
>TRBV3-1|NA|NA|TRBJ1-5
TGTGCCAGCAGCCATCCGGGTTTTCAGCCCCAGCATTTT
CASSHPGFQPQHF
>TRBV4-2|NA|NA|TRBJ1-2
TGTGCCAGCAGCCAAGAGGCGACAGATTACTATGGCTACACCTTC
CASSQEATDYYGYTF
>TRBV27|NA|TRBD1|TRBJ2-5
TGTGCCAGCAGCCCGGACAGGGTAGATGAGCAGTACTTC
CASSPDRVDEQYF
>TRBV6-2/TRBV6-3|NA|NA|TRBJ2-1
TGTGCCAGCAGTTACAGCCGGGATGAGCAGTTCTTC
CASSYSRDEQFF
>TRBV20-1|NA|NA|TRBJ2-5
TGCAGTGCTAGGTTCGACGGGACCCAAGAGACCCAGTACTTC
CSARFDGTQETQYF
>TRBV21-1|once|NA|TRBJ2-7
TGTGCCAGCAGCCCCCTTACGGGGACCCATGGATGGGAGCAGTACTTC
CASSPLTGTHGWEQYF
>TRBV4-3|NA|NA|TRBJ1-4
TGCGCCAGCAGCCAATCCCCCGGGGCAGCTAATGAAAAACTGTTTTTT
CASSQSPGAANEKLFF
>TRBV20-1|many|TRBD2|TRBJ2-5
TGCAGTGCTAGGGGACTAGGGGGTGAGACCCAGTACTTC
CSARGLGGETQYF
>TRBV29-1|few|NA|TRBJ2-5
TGCAGCGCCAGGGGGGACACCATTAGATACAATGAGCAGTACTTC
CSARGDTIRYNEQYF
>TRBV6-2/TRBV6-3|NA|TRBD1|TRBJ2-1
TGTGCCAGCAGTAAAGGACAGGGAACGCGGATAGGTGAGCAGTTCTTC
CASSKGQGTRIGEQFF
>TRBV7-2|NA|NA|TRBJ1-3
TGTGCCAGCAGCCTCCTATGGGACAACTCTGGAAACACCGTATATTTT
CASSLLWDNSGNTVYF
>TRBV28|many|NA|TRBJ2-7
TGTGCCAGCAGTTTAGCCAATTTTTTTGGCCACGAGCAGTACTTC
CASSLANFFGHEQYF
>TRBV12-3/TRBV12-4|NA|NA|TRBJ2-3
TGTGCCAGCAGTAGCGTCAGGGCAGATACGCAGTATTTT
CASSSVRADTQYF
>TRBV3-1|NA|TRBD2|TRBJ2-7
TGTGCCAGCAGCCAGAGACTAGCGGAGTACTACGAGCAGTACTTC
CASSQRLAEYYEQYF
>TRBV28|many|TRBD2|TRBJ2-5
TGTGCCAGCAGTTTCGGAAGGGGACTAGCGGGACAAGAGACCCAGTACTTC
CASSFGRGLAGQETQYF
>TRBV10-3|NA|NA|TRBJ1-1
TGTGCCATGGGGGACCCAGGGAGAAACACTGAAGCTTTCTTT
CAMGDPGRNTEAFF
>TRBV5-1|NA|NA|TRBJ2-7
TGCGCCAGCAGCTTGGGACAGACTTTCTCCTACGAGCAGTACTTC
CASSLGQTFSYEQYF
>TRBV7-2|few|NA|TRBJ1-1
TGTGCCAGCAGCCACGGCGGAGGGGACACTGAAGCTTTCTTT
CASSHGGGDTEAFF
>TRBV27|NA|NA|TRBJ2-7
TGTGCCAGCAGAAAACAGGGACCCTACGAGCAGTACTTC
CASRKQGPYEQYF
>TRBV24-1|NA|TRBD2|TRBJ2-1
TGTGCCACCAGCTGGGGAGGTAGCGGGAGTCTCGACAATGAGCAGTTCTTC
CATSWGGSGSLDNEQFF
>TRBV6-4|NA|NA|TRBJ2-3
TGTGCCAGCAGTCCCCTGGGCGGCGACACAGATACGCAGTATTTT
CASSPLGGDTDTQYF